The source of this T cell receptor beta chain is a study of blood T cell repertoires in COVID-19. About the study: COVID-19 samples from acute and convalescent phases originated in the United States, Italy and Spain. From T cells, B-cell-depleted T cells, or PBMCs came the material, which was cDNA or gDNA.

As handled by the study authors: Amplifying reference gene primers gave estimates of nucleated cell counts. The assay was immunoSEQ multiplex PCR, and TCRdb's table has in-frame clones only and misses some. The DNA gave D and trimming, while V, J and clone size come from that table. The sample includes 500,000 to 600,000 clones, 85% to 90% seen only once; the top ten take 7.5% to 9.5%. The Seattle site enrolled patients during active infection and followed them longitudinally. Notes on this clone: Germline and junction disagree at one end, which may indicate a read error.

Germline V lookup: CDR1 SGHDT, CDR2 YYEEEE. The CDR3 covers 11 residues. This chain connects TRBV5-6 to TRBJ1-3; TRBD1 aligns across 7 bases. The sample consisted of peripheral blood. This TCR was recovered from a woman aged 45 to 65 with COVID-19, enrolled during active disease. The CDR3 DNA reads TGTGCCAGCAGCTTGAAGGAACAGGGGACTTTT. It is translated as CASSLKEQGTF.